Given below is one T cell receptor (beta chain) in context. Sequencing used immunoSEQ multiplex PCR; TCRdb keeps in-frame clones, though not all of them. The sample has 30,000 or so clones; 90% are singletons. This entry comes from a study of T cell changes during pregnancy in multiple sclerosis. This clonotype was sampled from a female donor in good health, enrolled as a control in a pregnancy study. Here the sequenced sample was CD4+ T cells from peripheral blood mononuclear cells, taken in the second trimester of pregnancy.

The CDR3 sequence: CAIRGAGRSGANVLTF. CDR3 DNA: TGTGCTATCCGGGGGGCGGGACGGTCTGGGGCCAACGTCCTGACTTTC. V and J are TRBV7-7 and TRBJ2-6; perhaps TRBD2 as D (7 bases). Germline CDR1 reads SSHAT; CDR2 reads FNYEAQ (reference sequence). The CDR3 consists of 16 residues.